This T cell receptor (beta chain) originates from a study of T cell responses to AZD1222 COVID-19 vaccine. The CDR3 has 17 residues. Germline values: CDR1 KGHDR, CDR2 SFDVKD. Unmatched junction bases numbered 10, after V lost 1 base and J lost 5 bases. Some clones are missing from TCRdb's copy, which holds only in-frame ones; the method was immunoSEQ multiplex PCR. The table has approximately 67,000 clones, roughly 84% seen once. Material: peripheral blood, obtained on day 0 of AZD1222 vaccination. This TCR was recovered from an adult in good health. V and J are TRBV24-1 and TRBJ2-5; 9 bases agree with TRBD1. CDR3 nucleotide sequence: TGTGCCACCAGTGATTTCACTAGGACAGGGGAGCGGGAGACCCAGTACTTC. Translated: CATSDFTRTGERETQYF.